The 29 T cell receptor beta chains listed next were all sequenced from one sample in a study of blood T cell repertoires in COVID-19. The protocol was immunoSEQ multiplex PCR, while the TCRdb copy is restricted to in-frame clones and leaves out a portion. The data contain a few hundred thousand clones, 75% to 90% of them singletons. What was sequenced was peripheral blood. The receptor source for this set is a human donor in a cohort sampled during active COVID-19.

The J gene is TRBJ1-1, the V gene TRBV5-4; possible D gene TRBD1, 5 bases. The CDR3 has 15 residues. V was cut by 4 bases and J by 5 bases, with 18 bases left in between. Germline V gene lookup returns CDR1 SGHNT and CDR2 YYREEE (reference sequence). The CDR3 sequence is CASSPTGTEGTEAFF. The CDR3 nucleotides read TGTGCCAGCAGCCCAACCGGGACGGAGGGGACTGAAGCTTTCTTT.

This chain links TRBV6-5 with TRBJ1-5; 8 bases map to TRBD1. There are 14 residues in the CDR3. Germline V CDR1 and CDR2: MNHEY, SVGAGI. Trimming removed 8 bases from V and 5 bases from J; junction bases left unmatched: 8. The CDR3 spells CASWSGTGYQPQHF. CDR3 in DNA: TGTGCCAGCTGGTCCGGGACAGGATATCAGCCCCAGCATTTT.

The chain couples TRBV30 to TRBJ1-6, with D perhaps matching TRBD1 (6 bases). The germline V gene has CDR1 GTSNPN and CDR2 SVGIG (reference sequence). The ends were cut back, 3 bases at V and 2 bases at J, with 11 bases in the middle. The CDR3 is 15 residues long. As DNA, the CDR3 is TGTGCCTGGAGGTCGGACAGAGCCTATAATTCACCCCTCCACTTT. Translated: CAWRSDRAYNSPLHF. Using reference TRBV30 and TRBJ1-6 for the parts outside the CDR3, the full variable domain is SQTIHQWPATLVQPVGSPLSLECTVEGTSNPNLYWYRQAAGRGLQLLFYSVGIGQISSEVPQNLSASRPQDRQFILSSKKLLLSDSGFYLCAWRSDRAYNSPLHFGNGTRLTVT.

The chain is built from TRBV19 and TRBJ1-5; TRBD1 is a possible D gene (6 bases). Per germline, CDR1 LNHDA and CDR2 SQIVND (reference sequence). Trimming took off 7 bases at V and 6 bases at J, with 16 bases between the two ends. The CDR3 covers 14 residues. The CDR3 region is CASNFYRAVQPQHF. CDR3 in DNA: TGTGCCAGTAACTTCTACAGGGCGGTTCAGCCCCAGCATTTT.

The CDR3: CASSSGQTYNSPLHF. DNA for the CDR3: TGTGCCAGCAGCTCCGGACAGACCTATAATTCACCCCTCCACTTT. V and J are TRBV7-8 and TRBJ1-6, with D possibly TRBD1 on 6 matching bases. The CDR3 consists of 15 residues. Germline V gene lookup returns CDR1 SGHVS and CDR2 FQNEAQ. Trimming took 4 bases from V and 2 from J, leaving 9 bases between them.

This clone came up a few times. The chain joins TRBV28 to TRBJ2-7, with 8 bases aligning to TRBD2. The CDR3 is 15 amino acids. V lost 7 bases to trimming and J lost 5 bases; unmatched junction nucleotides: 13. Germline CDR1 and CDR2: MDHEN and SYDVKM. The CDR3 coding sequence is TGTGCCAGCATCATACTTAGCGGGAACGGTGACGAGCAGTACTTC. This gives the protein CASIILSGNGDEQYF.

Comments on this clone: This sample includes further DNA sequences coding for the same CDR3. The chain links TRBV12-3 or TRBV12-4 to TRBJ1-2, with D possibly being TRBD1 (5 bases). The CDR3 consists of 13 residues. V shed 1 base and J shed 5 bases, with 8 bases lying between them. CDR3: CASSLGQSYGYTF. The CDR3 nucleotides read TGTGCCAGCAGTTTAGGACAGTCTTATGGCTACACCTTC.

This rearrangement joins TRBV6-2 or TRBV6-3 to TRBJ2-5; weak D call: TRBD2 (5 bases). V lost 4 bases and J lost 7, with 7 bases in between. This CDR3 comprises 11 residues. CDR1 is MNHEY, CDR2 SVGEGT, per germline. CDR3 sequence reads: CASSSLGTQYF. CDR3 nucleotides: TGTGCCAGCAGTTCACTAGGGACCCAGTACTTC.

A few counts support this clone. The rearrangement links TRBV4-2 to TRBJ2-3; 12 nucleotides line up with TRBD2. CDR3 length: 17 residues. Germline V CDR1 and CDR2: LGHNA, YNFKEQ. The junction had 6 bases not matched to a gene; V was cut back by 2 bases and J by 3 bases. The CDR3 here is CASSQLRGTSGTDTQYF. For the CDR3, the DNA is TGTGCCAGCAGCCAACTTCGAGGGACTAGCGGGACAGATACGCAGTATTTT.

The chain carries TRBV25-1 and TRBJ2-7; unclear D gene. The CDR3 loop spans 13 amino acids. Deletions cut 1 base from V and 2 bases from J, with 6 bases between. The V gene's germline CDR1 is MGHDK and CDR2 SYGVNS. The CDR3 DNA reads TGTGCCAGCAGTGAATCACCAGCCTACGAGCAGTACTTC. Translating gives CASSESPAYEQYF.

The chain has TRBV18 and TRBJ1-1; perhaps TRBD1 as D (5 bases). Germline V CDR1 and CDR2: KGHSH, LQKENI. Trimming took off 6 bases at V and 0 bases at J, with 11 bases between the two ends. The CDR3 is 14 residues long. CDR3 sequence: CASSFDRLNTEAFF. CDR3 in DNA: TGTGCCAGCTCGTTCGACAGACTGAACACTGAAGCTTTCTTT.

Only one count was recorded for this clone. The rearrangement links TRBV10-3 to TRBJ2-7, with 8 bases identical to TRBD2. J was trimmed by 5 bases and V by 11 bases; bases with no gene match: 5. The CDR3 is 11 residues long. Germline V gene lookup returns CDR1 ENHRY and CDR2 SYGVKD. CDR3 nucleotides: TGTGCCGCCGGGAGGGCCGACGAGCAGTACTTC. Protein: CAAGRADEQYF.

The rearrangement links TRBV11-2 to TRBJ1-1; D unclear. Between the trimmed V and J ends, which lost 1 base and 0 bases, there was a span of 9 bases. Germline V gene lookup returns CDR1 SGHAT and CDR2 FQNNGV. The CDR3 contains 15 residues. CDR3 bases: TGTGCCAGCAGCTTAGGAGTAACGTTGAACACTGAAGCTTTCTTT. Translated: CASSLGVTLNTEAFF.

V and J are TRBV4-3 and TRBJ2-2; perhaps TRBD2 as D (5 bases). Between the trimmed V and J ends, which lost 0 bases and 4 bases, there was a span of 9 bases. Germline V gives CDR1 LGHNA, CDR2 YSLEER. The CDR3 spans 15 residues. The CDR3 DNA reads TGCGCCAGCAGCCAAGATGTCGGGGTCACCGGGGAGCTGTTTTTT. Protein sequence: CASSQDVGVTGELFF.

The rearrangement joins TRBV29-1 to TRBJ2-2; 10 bases agree with TRBD1. The CDR3 covers 13 residues. Germline V gene data show CDR1 as SQVTM and CDR2 as ANQGSEA. Trimming removed 5 bases from V and 7 bases from J; junction bases left unmatched: 4. The CDR3 loop is CSVRQGAVGELFF. DNA of the CDR3: TGCAGCGTTCGACAGGGGGCGGTCGGGGAGCTGTTTTTT.

The rearrangement uses TRBV5-1 and TRBJ2-7; the match to TRBD2 covers 10 bases. The germline CDR1 and CDR2 sequences are SGHRS and YFSETQ. The CDR3 covers 15 residues. J gave up 2 bases and V 2 bases, and 4 bases lay outside the gene matches. This CDR3 is CASSFGLAGAYEQYF. DNA of the CDR3: TGCGCCAGCAGCTTCGGGCTAGCGGGGGCCTACGAGCAGTACTTC.

The chain recombines TRBV19 with TRBJ2-7, with D perhaps matching TRBD1 (6 bases). Germline V lookup: CDR1 LNHDA, CDR2 SQIVND (reference sequence). The CDR3 is 14 residues long. V was pared by 5 bases and J by 2 bases, with 13 bases between. The CDR3 here is CASSDQGHAYEQYF. The DNA for the CDR3 is TGTGCCAGTAGTGATCAGGGGCATGCCTACGAGCAGTACTTC.

The rearrangement uses TRBV18 and TRBJ1-1; TRBD1 might be the D (5 bases). Trimming removed 3 bases from V and 5 bases from J, with 19 bases in between. The CDR3 is 16 amino acids. CDR1 is KGHSH and CDR2 is LQKENI in the germline V gene. CDR3 DNA: TGTGCCAGCTCACCGCTCGTCGTCAGGGCGAAGACTGAAGCTTTCTTT. This translates into CASSPLVVRAKTEAFF.

This chain uses TRBV2 with TRBJ1-4; D may be TRBD1 (5 bases). V lost 9 bases, J lost 2 bases, and 13 bases lay in between. Looked up from germline, CDR1 is SNHLY and CDR2 is FYNNEI. The CDR3 is 14 residues long. CDR3 nucleotide sequence: TGTGCCAGTTCCGAGGCAGGGACTAATGAAAAACTGTTTTTT. This translates into CASSEAGTNEKLFF.

This clone turned up a few times. This chain connects TRBV28 to TRBJ1-1; perhaps TRBD1 as D (5 bases). V lost 5 bases, J lost 4 bases, and 11 bases lay in between. Germline V gene data show CDR1 as MDHEN and CDR2 as SYDVKM. This CDR3 is 13 amino acids long. In DNA, the CDR3 is TGTGCCAGCAGTATAAGACAGATCACTGAAGCTTTCTTT. It codes for CASSIRQITEAFF.

The J gene is TRBJ2-2, the V gene TRBV27, with TRBD1 identical over 8 bases. The CDR3 consists of 16 residues. Per the germline V gene, CDR1 is MNHEY and CDR2 is SMNVEV (reference sequence). J lost 5 bases, V lost 2 bases, and 7 bases had no gene match. The CDR3 coding sequence is TGTGCCAGCAGTTTACTGGCAGGGGGCTTGACCGGGGAGCTGTTTTTT. Its protein product is CASSLLAGGLTGELFF.

The V and J genes are TRBV11-2 and TRBJ2-3; D remains unclear. The CDR3 is 12 amino acids. V gave up 5 bases and J gave up 4 bases, with 7 bases separating them. Germline CDR1 and CDR2: SGHAT and FQNNGV. This chain's CDR3 is CASSPRSDTQYF. The CDR3 DNA reads TGTGCCAGCAGCCCCCGTTCAGATACGCAGTATTTT.

This clone was counted between two and nine times. CDR3 coding DNA: TGTGCCAGCATCTCCCCGGAGAGAAGTGAAGCTTTCTTT. Its translation is CASISPERSEAFF. This chain connects TRBV7-8 to TRBJ1-1; D remains ambiguous. CDR1 is SGHVS and CDR2 is FQNEAQ in the germline V gene. The CDR3 is made up of 13 amino acids. Deletions cut 7 bases from V and 7 bases from J, with 16 bases between.

The chain joins TRBV7-2 to TRBJ2-7; 14 nucleotides match TRBD2. This CDR3 is built from 17 residues. CDR1 is SGHTA and CDR2 is FQGNSA in the germline V gene. The V and J ends lost 5 bases and 6 bases, in that order; junction bases with no gene match: 12. CDR3: CASSRQPGLAGVREQYF. The CDR3 DNA reads TGTGCCAGCAGCAGGCAACCGGGACTAGCGGGAGTTCGCGAGCAGTACTTC.

As regards this clone: This sample includes further DNA sequences coding for the same CDR3. For the CDR3, the DNA is TGTGCCAGCAGTCTACAGGGGGCGCGAGGCTACACCTTC. Translated: CASSLQGARGYTF. The chain uses TRBV28 and TRBJ1-2; 9 bases are a match to TRBD1. Germline values: CDR1 MDHEN, CDR2 SYDVKM. The CDR3 extends over 13 amino acids. J lost 8 bases, V lost 5 bases, and 6 bases had no gene match.

This chain uses TRBV7-2 with TRBJ1-2, with D perhaps TRBD1 (5 bases). Germline V gives CDR1 SGHTA, CDR2 FQGNSA. V was pared by 1 base and J by 6 bases, with 15 bases between. This CDR3 has 15 residues. The CDR3: CASSLGGEWVDGYTF. The CDR3, as DNA: TGTGCCAGCAGCTTAGGGGGGGAGTGGGTCGATGGCTACACCTTC.

CDR3: CASSFGTGIQETQYF. The CDR3 coding sequence is TGTGCCAGCAGTTTTGGGACAGGGATCCAAGAGACCCAGTACTTC. V usage is TRBV6-5 and J usage is TRBJ2-5; 9 nucleotides match TRBD1. Germline values: CDR1 MNHEY, CDR2 SVGAGI. V shed 4 bases and J 1 base; nucleotides not matched to a gene: 4. This CDR3 contains 15 residues.

This chain joins TRBV24-1 and TRBJ2-1; 10 bases line up with TRBD2. Germline CDR1 and CDR2: KGHDR and SFDVKD. The J segment lost 5 bases and the V segment lost 4 bases, leaving 4 bases of the junction unmatched. The CDR3 sequence is 15 residues long. This chain's CDR3 is CATSDPGLANNEQFF. The DNA of the CDR3 is TGTGCCACCAGTGACCCGGGACTAGCGAACAATGAGCAGTTCTTC.

V is TRBV7-2 and J is TRBJ2-7, with 9 bases matching TRBD2. Germline CDR1 reads SGHTA; CDR2 reads FQGNSA. The V and J ends lost 4 bases and 4 bases, in that order; junction bases with no gene match: 2. The CDR3 is made up of 13 amino acids. CDR3 loop: CASSYAGGYEQYF. In nucleotides, the CDR3 is TGTGCCAGCAGCTATGCGGGAGGGTACGAGCAGTACTTC.